One sample yielded the 12 T cell receptor beta chains listed below, sequenced in a study of OX40 agonist ivuxolimab in advanced cancers. The library was prepared using the immunoSEQ multiplex PCR assay. This immuneACCESS table, as held by TCRdb, lists in-frame sequences with V and J called but not all clones. Of the missing ones, under half trace to an unresolved V gene in checked studies; the others have no known cause. This sample comprises some 70,000 clones, approximately 90% of them detected only once. The top ten clones comprise 1% to 1.2% of the sample. The sample here was CD4+ or CD8+ T cells sorted from blood, taken in a trial of the OX40 agonist ivuxolimab. The receptors stem from an adult with an advanced solid tumor such as melanoma, head and neck, liver or kidney cancer.

The rearrangement uses TRBV5-1 and TRBJ1-2; 8 bases align to TRBD1. CDR3 length: 15 amino acids. V dropped 4 bases and J dropped 4; count of bases not matched to a gene: 9. Germline V CDR1 and CDR2: SGHRS, YFSETQ. The CDR3 sequence: CASSPGTGPSYGYTF. In DNA form, the CDR3 reads TGCGCCAGCAGCCCCGGGACAGGTCCTTCCTATGGCTACACCTTC.

V and J are TRBV6-4 and TRBJ2-7; D is undetermined. This CDR3 is built from 15 residues. With 0 bases removed from V and 1 base from J, the gap between germline ends came to 10 bases. In germline, CDR1 is MRHNA, CDR2 SNTAGT. The CDR3 DNA follows: TGTGCCAGCAGTGACTCTAGCTTAGGGTCCTACGAGCAGTACTTC. It codes for CASSDSSLGSYEQYF.

The genes are TRBV9 and TRBJ2-2, with TRBD2 matching 8 bases. Trimming at V came to 0 bases and at J to 10 bases, leaving 5 bases not matched to a gene. The V gene's germline CDR1 is SGDLS and CDR2 YYNGEE. This CDR3 contains 14 residues. For the CDR3, the DNA is TGTGCCAGCAGCGTAGTCGGGACTAGTGAGGAGCTGTTTTTT. Amino acid sequence: CASSVVGTSEELFF.

This clone appeared a few times. The genes are TRBV6-1 and TRBJ1-1; maybe TRBD1 (5 bases). Germline V gene sequence: CDR1 MNHNS, CDR2 SASEGT. Trimming took 5 bases from V and 3 from J, leaving 10 bases between them. CDR3 length: 13 amino acids. The CDR3 region is CASSSIRDTEAFF. CDR3 nucleotide sequence: TGTGCCAGCAGTAGTATCAGGGACACTGAAGCTTTCTTT.

The V gene is TRBV9, the J gene TRBJ2-1, with 9 bases lining up with TRBD2. CDR3 length equals 17 residues. Germline V lookup: CDR1 SGDLS, CDR2 YYNGEE. With V trimmed by 2 bases and J by 9 bases, 15 bases remained unmatched. The chain's CDR3 is CASSVSIAGVPGGEQFF. In DNA form, the CDR3 reads TGTGCCAGCAGCGTCAGTATAGCGGGAGTACCCGGAGGTGAGCAGTTCTTC.

The gene calls are TRBV11-3 and TRBJ1-6, with TRBD1 matching 8 bases. Germline CDR1 is SGHNT and CDR2 is YENEEA. V lost 6 bases to trimming and J lost 8 bases; unmatched junction nucleotides: 12. This CDR3 contains 16 residues. CDR3 protein: CASSRDRIPKDSPLHF. The DNA of the CDR3 is TGTGCCAGCAGTAGGGACAGGATCCCCAAAGATTCACCCCTCCACTTT.

The V gene is TRBV7-3, the J gene TRBJ2-2; 7 positions match TRBD2. The CDR3 covers 18 residues. Germline V CDR1 and CDR2: SGHTA, FQGTGA. The V gene end was trimmed by 5 bases and the J gene end by 7 bases; junction bases not matched to a gene: 19. The CDR3 region is CASSLDRGGRGINGELFF. CDR3 DNA sequence: TGTGCCAGCAGCCTTGACCGCGGCGGGAGAGGGATTAACGGGGAGCTGTTTTTT.

This rearrangement joins TRBV4-1 to TRBJ2-2, with 8 nucleotides matching TRBD1. Trimming removed 1 base from V and 3 bases from J; junction bases left unmatched: 4. Germline CDR1 and CDR2: MGHRA and YSYEKL. This CDR3 has 16 amino acids. The CDR3 loop is CASSQGDRFYTGELFF. The CDR3 coding sequence is TGCGCCAGCAGCCAAGGGGACAGGTTCTACACCGGGGAGCTGTTTTTT.

CDR3 in amino acids: CAWSVAGNSPLHF. CDR3 coding DNA: TGTGCCTGGAGTGTGGCGGGGAATTCACCCCTCCACTTT. This chain uses TRBV30 with TRBJ1-6; D is unclear. V dropped 0 bases and J dropped 7 bases, with 7 bases sitting between them. In germline, CDR1 is GTSNPN, CDR2 SVGIG (reference sequence). The CDR3 has 13 residues. The complete variable domain, with remaining parts taken from reference TRBV30 and TRBJ1-6, reads SQTIHQWPATLVQPVGSPLSLECTVEGTSNPNLYWYRQAAGRGLQLLFYSVGIGQISSEVPQNLSASRPQDRQFILSSKKLLLSDSGFYLCAWSVAGNSPLHFGNGTRLTVT.

The genes are TRBV11-3 and TRBJ2-1; 8 bases align to TRBD1. Germline-derived CDR1 and CDR2 are SGHNT and YENEEA. With V trimmed by 5 bases and J by 9 bases, 9 bases remained unmatched. This CDR3 has 14 residues. For the CDR3, the DNA is TGTGCCAGCAGCCAGAGACAGGGGTCGGGTGAGCAGTTCTTC. It translates to CASSQRQGSGEQFF.

V and J are TRBV7-2 and TRBJ1-5; D is unresolved. V was trimmed by 5 bases and J by 6 bases, leaving 11 bases between them. In germline, CDR1 is SGHTA, CDR2 FQGNSA. This CDR3 region has 13 residues. The CDR3, as DNA: TGTGCCAGCAGCCCCCAACGGGGTCAGCCCCAGCATTTT. Translating it yields CASSPQRGQPQHF.

The gene calls are TRBV6-5 and TRBJ2-2, with D unclear. The CDR3 has 15 residues. The V gene lost 10 bases and the J gene lost 1 base, with 16 bases spanning the gap. Germline values: CDR1 MNHEY, CDR2 SVGAGI. CDR3 protein: CATAPGSLNTGELFF. Here the CDR3 DNA reads TGTGCCACGGCCCCTGGGTCCCTGAACACCGGGGAGCTGTTTTTT.